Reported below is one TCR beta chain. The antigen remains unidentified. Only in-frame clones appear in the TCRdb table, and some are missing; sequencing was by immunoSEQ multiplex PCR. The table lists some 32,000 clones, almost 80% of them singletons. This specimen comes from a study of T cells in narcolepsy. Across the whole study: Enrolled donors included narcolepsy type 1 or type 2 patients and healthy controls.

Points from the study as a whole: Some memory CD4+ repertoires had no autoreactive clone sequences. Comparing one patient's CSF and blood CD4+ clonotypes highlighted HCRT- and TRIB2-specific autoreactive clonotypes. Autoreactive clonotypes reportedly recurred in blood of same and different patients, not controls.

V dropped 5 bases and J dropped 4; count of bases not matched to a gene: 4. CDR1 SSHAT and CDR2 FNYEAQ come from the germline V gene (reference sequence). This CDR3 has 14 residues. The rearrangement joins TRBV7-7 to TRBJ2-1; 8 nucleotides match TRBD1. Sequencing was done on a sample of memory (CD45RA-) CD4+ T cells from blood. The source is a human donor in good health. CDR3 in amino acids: CASSVDRGYNEQFF. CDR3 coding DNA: TGTGCCAGCAGCGTAGACAGGGGATACAATGAGCAGTTCTTC.